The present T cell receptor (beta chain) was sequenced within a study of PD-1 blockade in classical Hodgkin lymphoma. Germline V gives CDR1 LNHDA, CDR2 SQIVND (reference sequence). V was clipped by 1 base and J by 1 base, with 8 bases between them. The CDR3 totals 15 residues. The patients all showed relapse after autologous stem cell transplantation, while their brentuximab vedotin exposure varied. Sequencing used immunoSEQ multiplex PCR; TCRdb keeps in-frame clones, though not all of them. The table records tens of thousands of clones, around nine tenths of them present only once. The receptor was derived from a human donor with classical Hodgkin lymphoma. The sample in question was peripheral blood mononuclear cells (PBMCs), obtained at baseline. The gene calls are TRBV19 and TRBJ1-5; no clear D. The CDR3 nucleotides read TGTGCCAGTAGTATAGTCGGGCAGAGCAATCAGCCCCAGCATTTT. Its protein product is CASSIVGQSNQPQHF.